One sample yielded the 24 T cell receptor beta chains listed below, sequenced in a study of blood T cell repertoires in COVID-19. Generated by immunoSEQ multiplex PCR, the TCRdb table keeps only in-frame clones and is missing some. This sample has 70,000 to 80,000 clones, with 82% found just once. The sequencing input was peripheral blood. Source of these receptors: a woman older than 75 with acute or convalescent COVID-19.

This chain uses TRBV11-3 with TRBJ1-5, with a possible D match to TRBD1 (6 bases). Deletions cut 6 bases from V and 3 bases from J, with 18 bases between. The CDR3 loop spans 16 amino acids. Per the germline V gene, CDR1 is SGHNT and CDR2 is YENEEA. The CDR3 spells CASSFQGFRLNQPQHF. In nucleotides, the CDR3 is TGTGCCAGCAGTTTCCAGGGGTTTCGACTCAATCAGCCCCAGCATTTT.

This chain uses TRBV6-5 with TRBJ1-2; no clear D. This CDR3 has 12 residues. V lost 5 bases and J lost 4, with 8 bases in between. The germline V gene encodes CDR1 MNHEY and CDR2 SVGAGI. The DNA for the CDR3 is TGTGCCAGCAGTACAGCTTCCTATGGCTACACCTTC. Encoded protein: CASSTASYGYTF.

The chain is built from TRBV18 and TRBJ1-3; 9 nucleotides align to TRBD1. Germline V gene data show CDR1 as KGHSH and CDR2 as LQKENI. Unmatched junction bases numbered 5, after V lost 2 bases and J lost 3 bases. There are 16 residues in the CDR3. For the CDR3, the DNA is TGTGCCAGCTCACCAACACAGGGGGCTAGTGGAAACACCATATATTTT. Translation: CASSPTQGASGNTIYF.

This clone came up many times. The chain is built from TRBV5-1 and TRBJ2-1; 8 bases are shared with TRBD2. The CDR3 length is 15 residues. V was pared by 2 bases and J by 6 bases, with 7 bases of the junction left unmatched. Germline CDR1 and CDR2: SGHRS and YFSETQ. The CDR3 loop reads CASSLPGLGGNEQFF. CDR3 DNA: TGCGCCAGCAGCTTACCGGGACTAGGGGGCAATGAGCAGTTCTTC.

The chain joins TRBV5-1 to TRBJ2-3; D unclear. The CDR3 has 14 residues. The V end was cut by 0 bases, the J end by 2 bases, with 7 bases between. Germline CDR1 and CDR2: SGHRS and YFSETQ. The CDR3 DNA follows: TGCGCCAGCAGCTTGGAGCGCTTCACAGATACGCAGTATTTT. Its translation is CASSLERFTDTQYF.

This clone was observed once. The chain carries TRBV6-5 and TRBJ1-1; tentatively, D is TRBD1 (5 bases). V was clipped by 7 bases and J by 11 bases, with 17 bases between them. Germline loops: CDR1 MNHEY, CDR2 SVGAGI. The CDR3 contains 12 residues. DNA for the CDR3: TGTGCCAGCAACTTCAGGGAACTGAGGGCTTTCTTT. The encoded protein is CASNFRELRAFF.

The gene calls are TRBV4-1 and TRBJ2-7; the match to TRBD2 covers 7 bases. CDR3 size: 16 residues. After removal of 5 bases from V and 7 bases from J, the junction contained 17 bases not matched to a gene. Germline CDR1 is MGHRA and CDR2 is YSYEKL. CDR3 amino acids: CASSKVLRGAGWEQYF. CDR3 DNA sequence: TGCGCCAGCAGCAAAGTCCTTCGAGGAGCGGGGTGGGAGCAGTACTTC.

The chain combines TRBV6-5 with TRBJ2-1; 7 nucleotides line up with TRBD2. V shed 2 bases and J 2 bases; nucleotides not matched to a gene: 3. Germline V gene sequence: CDR1 MNHEY, CDR2 SVGAGI. This CDR3 spans 15 amino acids. CDR3 protein: CASSYAGVAYNEQFF. DNA for the CDR3: TGTGCCAGCAGTTACGCGGGAGTGGCCTACAATGAGCAGTTCTTC.

The rearrangement uses TRBV27 and TRBJ1-3; 9 nucleotides agree with TRBD1. Germline values: CDR1 MNHEY, CDR2 SMNVEV (reference sequence). This CDR3 is 15 amino acids long. J gave up 4 bases and V 5 bases, and 6 bases lay outside the gene matches. For the CDR3, the DNA is TGTGCCAGCAGTCTCTACAGGGGGCAGGGAAACACCATATATTTT. Protein: CASSLYRGQGNTIYF.

A few counts support this clone. The chain's CDR3 is CASSQTGGKTNEKLFF. The CDR3 bases are TGCGCCAGCAGCCAGACAGGGGGCAAAACTAATGAAAAACTGTTTTTT. V is TRBV5-1 and J is TRBJ1-4, with 10 positions matching TRBD1. This CDR3 contains 16 residues. From germline, CDR1 is SGHRS and CDR2 YFSETQ. The ends lost 4 bases at V and 1 base at J; junction bases unmatched: 4.

The V call is TRBV23-1, the J call TRBJ2-1, with a tentative D call TRBD2 (5 bases). TRBV23-1 is an open reading frame, and its role is uncertain. The V end lost 3 bases, the J end lost 8 bases, and 20 bases lay between the germline ends. This CDR3 comprises 16 residues. The chain's CDR3 is CASSQSQFIPRDEQFF. In nucleotides, the CDR3 is TGCGCCAGCAGTCAGTCCCAATTTATACCGCGGGATGAGCAGTTCTTC.

The chain combines TRBV5-1 with TRBJ1-4, with D unclear. This CDR3 region has 14 residues. Trimming shortened V by 7 bases and J by 0 bases, and 10 bases separated the two germline ends. Germline V gene lookup returns CDR1 SGHRS and CDR2 YFSETQ. CDR3 in amino acids: CASRAGATNEKLFF. Here the CDR3 DNA reads TGCGCCAGCCGGGCGGGTGCAACTAATGAAAAACTGTTTTTT.

This chain links TRBV19 with TRBJ1-1; D is possibly TRBD1 (6 bases). CDR1 is LNHDA and CDR2 is SQIVND in the germline V gene (reference sequence). The CDR3 spans 16 residues. Trimming left V 8 bases short and J 1 base short, with 20 bases between. For the CDR3, the DNA is TGTGCCAGTCGCACCCAAAAGCCACAGGGGAACACTGAAGCTTTCTTT. As protein: CASRTQKPQGNTEAFF.

The chain uses TRBV19 and TRBJ2-6; 7 bases are a match to TRBD2. This CDR3 has 14 residues. Trimming took 6 bases from V and 11 from J; bases not matched to a gene: 10. Germline V gene sequence: CDR1 LNHDA, CDR2 SQIVND (reference sequence). CDR3 residues: CASSPIGGGYVLTF. The CDR3 nucleotides are TGTGCCAGTAGCCCTATTGGGGGGGGTTACGTCCTGACTTTC.

As concerns this clone: Other DNA sequences from this sample encode an identical CDR3 as well. The chain recombines TRBV3-1 (or the pseudogene TRBV3-2) with TRBJ2-5; possibly TRBD2 for D (6 bases). CDR1 is LGHDT, CDR2 YNNKEL, per germline (reference sequence). The CDR3 consists of 15 residues. V lost 0 bases to trimming and J lost 1 base, with 9 bases between them. CDR3 in DNA: TGTGCCAGCAGCCAAGATTGGCGGGGCCAAGAGACCCAGTACTTC. This gives the protein CASSQDWRGQETQYF.

CDR3 in amino acids: CASSVGLGDYGYTF. The CDR3 DNA follows: TGTGCCAGCAGCGTAGGACTAGGGGACTATGGCTACACCTTC. The chain has TRBV9 and TRBJ1-2; D is perhaps TRBD1 (5 bases). Germline V CDR1 and CDR2: SGDLS, YYNGEE. The CDR3 is 14 residues long. Trimming stripped 0 bases from V and 3 bases from J, with 9 bases between.

V is TRBV28 and J is TRBJ1-1, with 8 bases aligning to TRBD1. Germline loops: CDR1 MDHEN, CDR2 SYDVKM. The CDR3 has 13 amino acids. Germline trimming cut 4 bases from V and 7 bases from J; bases unmatched to any gene: 5. The CDR3 reads CASSWTGIGEAFF. For the CDR3, the DNA is TGTGCCAGCAGTTGGACAGGGATCGGTGAAGCTTTCTTT.

The chain joins TRBV5-1 to TRBJ2-1; 9 bases are a match to TRBD1. The CDR3 runs to 16 residues. Germline loops: CDR1 SGHRS, CDR2 YFSETQ. V shed 5 bases and J 6 bases; nucleotides not matched to a gene: 12. Written as DNA, the CDR3 is TGCGCCAGCAGAAATACCGGGACAGGGCGGCCCAATGAGCAGTTCTTC. This gives the protein CASRNTGTGRPNEQFF.

The chain carries TRBV5-1 and TRBJ1-2; TRBD1 matches 9 bases. Germline-derived CDR1 and CDR2 are SGHRS and YFSETQ. V lost 4 bases and J lost 5; bases outside the gene matches: 6. The CDR3 is 14 residues long. In DNA form, the CDR3 reads TGCGCCAGCAGCCCAACAGGGGGCGGGTATGGCTACACCTTC. Amino acids: CASSPTGGGYGYTF.

The count of this clone is one. Germline and junction disagree at one end, which may indicate a read error. The chain has TRBV5-4 and TRBJ2-7; 12 nucleotides match TRBD2. This CDR3 is 15 amino acids long. Germline V gene data show CDR1 as SGHNT and CDR2 as YYREEE (reference sequence). The CDR3 protein is CASSPGTSGFYKQYF. The CDR3 coding sequence is TGTGCCAGCAGCCCAGGGACTAGCGGGTTCTACAAGCAGTACTTC.

For the CDR3, the DNA is TGTGCCAGCAGCTCCGAGGGCCGGGGAGACACCATATATTTT. This gives the protein CASSSEGRGDTIYF. V is TRBV9 and J is TRBJ1-3; D ambiguous. The CDR3 totals 14 residues. The germline V and J ends were trimmed by 4 bases and 8 bases, with 16 bases remaining between them. Germline CDR1 reads SGDLS; CDR2 reads YYNGEE.

The V and J genes are TRBV7-2 and TRBJ2-3; D possibly corresponds to TRBD2 (6 bases). V shed 5 bases and J shed 2 bases, with 20 bases lying between them. Germline V lookup: CDR1 SGHTA, CDR2 FQGNSA. The CDR3 spans 17 residues. In DNA, the CDR3 is TGTGCCAGCAGCCCCGGGACTGCCCCCCCCTACACAGATACGCAGTATTTT. Translating it yields CASSPGTAPPYTDTQYF.

The table lists this clone with a count of one. V is TRBV3-1 (or the pseudogene TRBV3-2) and J is TRBJ2-1, with 8 bases identical to TRBD2. This CDR3 contains 15 residues. With 8 bases clipped from V and 4 bases from J, the junction kept 10 bases outside the gene matches. From germline, CDR1 is LGHDT and CDR2 YNNKEL (reference sequence). The CDR3 sequence: CASVSGLAEYNEQFF. In DNA form, the CDR3 reads TGTGCCAGCGTCTCTGGACTAGCAGAATACAATGAGCAGTTCTTC.

The chain employs TRBV29-1 and TRBJ2-3; D gene uncertain. CDR3 length equals 13 residues. The V end lost 1 base, the J end lost 1 base, and 6 bases lay between the germline ends. Germline CDR1 and CDR2: SQVTM and ANQGSEA. The CDR3 DNA reads TGCAGCGTTGAAGGGCAGGGCACAGATACGCAGTATTTT. Its translation is CSVEGQGTDTQYF.